The subject of this entry is one TCR beta chain. The PCR made use of 60 Vbeta and 13 Jbeta primers. Sequencing was performed with immunoSEQ multiplex PCR; in TCRdb, only in-frame clones are kept and a portion is missing. Among more than 95,000 clones listed, less than 80% were seen once. This record comes from a study of cytomegalovirus exposure and HLA in healthy donors. Study-level background: In an earlier analysis, 90 million to 120 million unique TCR beta sequences were found from approximately 170 million T cells.

There were likely unrecorded immune exposures, though donors were nominally healthy when sampled. The V end was cut by 3 bases, the J end by 1 base, with 6 bases between. CDR1 is LNHDA and CDR2 is SQIVND in the germline V gene (reference sequence). The CDR3 runs to 14 residues. The sequence came from a woman between 45 and 60 years old in good health and CMV-seropositive. The specimen sequenced was PBMCs. This chain joins TRBV19 and TRBJ2-2; D uncertain. The CDR3 DNA is TGTGCCAGTAGTATGACGGGGAACACCGGGGAGCTGTTTTTT. As protein: CASSMTGNTGELFF. Drawing the rest from reference TRBV19 and TRBJ2-2, the complete variable domain is DGGITQSPKYLFRKEGQNVTLSCEQNLNHDAMYWYRQDPGQGLRLIYYSQIVNDFQKGDIAEGYSVSREKKESFPLTVTSAQKNPTAFYLCASSMTGNTGELFFGEGSRLTVL.